Sequencing of this T cell receptor beta chain was carried out in a study of blood T cell repertoires in COVID-19. For the study at large: Acute and convalescent COVID-19 specimens originated in the United States, Italy and Spain. In each case, the material was cDNA or gDNA derived from T cells, B-cell-depleted T cells, or PBMCs.

With 5 bases clipped from V and 0 bases from J, the junction kept 5 bases outside the gene matches. The CDR3 has 14 residues. The germline gives CDR1 SQVTM, CDR2 ANQGSEA. How the authors handled the data: Using reference gene primer amplification, nucleated cell counts were estimated. TCRdb's table, derived via immunoSEQ multiplex PCR, lists solely in-frame clones and lacks some. V and J calls and clone size come straight from that table; D and trimming were deduced from the DNA. Among more than 90,000 clones, about 86% were seen once, and the ten largest hold 4.1%. Sequenced sample: peripheral blood. The sequence derives from a man in his 60s with acute or convalescent COVID-19. The chain has TRBV29-1 and TRBJ2-3, with 7 bases identical to TRBD1. CDR3 amino acids: CSVSGTDSTDTQYF. The DNA for the CDR3 is TGCAGCGTTTCCGGGACAGATAGCACAGATACGCAGTATTTT.